One and the same sample provided the 28 T cell receptor beta chains below, sequenced in a study of cytomegalovirus exposure and HLA in healthy donors (dated by TCRdb to 2017 to 2019). The library relied on the immunoSEQ multiplex PCR assay. The multiplex PCR relied on a mix of 60 forward primers for TCR Vbeta segments and 13 reverse primers for TCR Jbeta segments. TCRdb carries this immuneACCESS record with in-frame sequences only. Its versions omit some clonotypes, under half of them owing to an unresolved V gene in the studies checked, with the rest unexplained. The sample profile shows about 130,000 clones; over 75% of them were found once. Less than 5% of the sample is taken by the ten largest. Sequences were obtained from PBMCs. These TCRs come from a man aged 30 to 45 in good health.

This chain links TRBV28 with TRBJ2-7; 10 bases align to TRBD2. This CDR3 comprises 18 residues. V was clipped by 6 bases and J by 2 bases; unmatched bases: 16. Germline CDR1 is MDHEN and CDR2 is SYDVKM. The CDR3 is CASRNRTASGRTTYEQYF. CDR3 in DNA: TGTGCCAGCAGAAACCGGACAGCTAGCGGGAGAACTACCTACGAGCAGTACTTC.

The V call is TRBV6-5, the J call TRBJ2-7; TRBD2 matches at 7 bases. The CDR3 contains 15 residues. The V gene end was trimmed by 6 bases and the J gene end by 4 bases; junction bases not matched to a gene: 12. Germline V gene lookup returns CDR1 MNHEY and CDR2 SVGAGI. The CDR3, as DNA: TGTGCCAGCAGGGTAGCGGGCCACCCCCTATACGAGCAGTACTTC. It yields the protein CASRVAGHPLYEQYF.

The V gene is TRBV9, the J gene TRBJ2-7; tentative D call: TRBD1 (6 bases). This CDR3 region has 14 residues. V was shortened by 4 bases and J by 3 bases, with 14 bases between the two germline ends. Germline CDR1 is SGDLS and CDR2 is YYNGEE. Here the CDR3 reads CASSPGLDSYEQYF. CDR3 DNA sequence: TGTGCCAGCAGCCCCGGGCTGGACAGCTACGAGCAGTACTTC.

The rearrangement joins TRBV25-1 to TRBJ2-1; 9 bases agree with TRBD2. The V and J ends lost 6 bases and 3 bases, in that order; junction bases with no gene match: 6. This CDR3 is 15 amino acids long. CDR1 and CDR2 (germline): MGHDK, SYGVNS. The CDR3 protein is CASSLTSGYYNEQFF. CDR3 nucleotide sequence: TGTGCCAGCAGCCTGACTAGCGGATACTACAATGAGCAGTTCTTC.

This clone has only one observation. The rearrangement links TRBV5-6 to TRBJ2-1; no clear D. From germline, CDR1 is SGHDT and CDR2 YYEEEE. V was pared by 3 bases and J by 4 bases, with 11 bases between. The CDR3 sequence is 14 residues long. In DNA, the CDR3 is TGTGCCAGCAGCTACCGGGTCCTGTACAATGAGCAGTTCTTC. This encodes CASSYRVLYNEQFF.

The chain uses TRBV5-6 and TRBJ2-7; 7 nucleotides align to TRBD2. The CDR3 runs 15 residues. V gave up 4 bases and J gave up 2 bases; unmatched junction bases: 9. In germline, CDR1 is SGHDT, CDR2 YYEEEE. The CDR3 reads CASSREAGVPYEQYF. CDR3 in DNA: TGTGCCAGCAGCCGAGAGGCGGGAGTTCCCTACGAGCAGTACTTC.

The chain uses TRBV10-3 and TRBJ2-2; 7 bases align to TRBD2. The V gene's germline CDR1 is ENHRY and CDR2 SYGVKD. The CDR3 covers 14 residues. The trim removed 8 bases at V and 7 bases at J, leaving 10 bases unmatched. CDR3 loop: CAIGGEGLVGELFF. DNA of the CDR3: TGTGCCATCGGGGGGGAGGGCCTCGTCGGGGAGCTGTTTTTT.

This chain connects TRBV7-9 to TRBJ2-1; 9 bases are shared with TRBD2. The CDR3 spans 16 residues. Germline CDR1 is SEHNR and CDR2 is FQNEAQ (reference sequence). Trimming at V came to 1 base and at J to 6 bases, leaving 7 bases not matched to a gene. CDR3 amino acids: CASSLGFVTSGNEQFF. The CDR3 DNA sequence: TGTGCCAGCAGCTTAGGGTTTGTGACTAGCGGCAATGAGCAGTTCTTC.

The chain combines TRBV7-9 with TRBJ2-1; D might be TRBD1 (5 bases). Germline loops: CDR1 SEHNR, CDR2 FQNEAQ (reference sequence). Trimming stripped 5 bases from V and 0 bases from J, with 14 bases between. The CDR3 is 16 residues long. The chain's CDR3 is CASSHPTGLSYNEQFF. The CDR3 nucleotides are TGTGCCAGCAGCCATCCAACAGGCCTCTCCTACAATGAGCAGTTCTTC.

The chain combines TRBV11-3 with TRBJ2-7; 8 bases are shared with TRBD1. The CDR3 loop spans 14 amino acids. Per germline, CDR1 SGHNT and CDR2 YENEEA. With V trimmed by 5 bases and J by 5 bases, 8 bases remained unmatched. The CDR3 sequence is CASSARQGMNEQYF. The CDR3 region has the DNA TGTGCCAGCAGCGCAAGACAGGGGATGAACGAGCAGTACTTC.

The rearrangement joins TRBV21-1 to TRBJ1-5. TRBV21-1 is labeled a pseudogene. CDR3 size: 17 residues. CDR3 nucleotides: TGTGCCAGCAGCAGGGGGGGAGCGTCGTTTAGCAATCAGCCCCAGCATTTT. It is translated as CASSRGGASFSNQPQHF.

V and J are TRBV19 and TRBJ1-2; 12 bases agree with TRBD1. V shed 6 bases, J shed 5 bases, and the junction held 4 bases outside the gene matches. Germline lookup yields CDR1 LNHDA and CDR2 SQIVND (reference sequence). The CDR3 has 14 residues. CDR3 loop: CASSGDRGRYGYTF. CDR3 in DNA: TGTGCCAGTAGCGGGGACAGGGGGCGTTATGGCTACACCTTC.

This clone was counted a single time. V and J are TRBV4-3 and TRBJ2-7; the D gene is possibly TRBD2 (6 bases). V lost 1 base to trimming and J lost 5 bases, with 18 bases between them. CDR3 length: 16 residues. From germline, CDR1 is LGHNA and CDR2 YSLEER. The CDR3, as DNA: TGCGCCAGCAGCCAAGCCCCCGCTACTAGCTATGACGAGCAGTACTTC. It translates to CASSQAPATSYDEQYF.

This chain links TRBV6-1 with TRBJ1-1; 8 bases agree with TRBD1. The CDR3 loop spans 15 amino acids. Germline lookup yields CDR1 MNHNS and CDR2 SASEGT. V dropped 7 bases and J dropped 6; count of bases not matched to a gene: 13. The CDR3: CASISSLTGEAEAFF. Here the CDR3 DNA reads TGTGCCAGCATATCTTCCTTGACAGGGGAGGCTGAAGCTTTCTTT.

The gene calls are TRBV5-6 and TRBJ2-7; D gene unclear. Germline V lookup: CDR1 SGHDT, CDR2 YYEEEE. The CDR3 has 13 residues. V was trimmed by 4 bases and J by 6 bases, leaving 14 bases between them. The CDR3 DNA reads as TGTGCCAGCAGCCCCGGAGTGGCGTTCGAGCAGTACTTC. It translates to CASSPGVAFEQYF. Supplemented by reference TRBV5-6 and TRBJ2-7, the full variable domain reads DAGVTQSPTHLIKTRGQQVTLRCSPKSGHDTVSWYQQALGQGPQFIFQYYEEEERQRGNFPDRFSGHQFPNYSSELNVNALLLGDSALYLCASSPGVAFEQYFGPGTRLTVT.

The chain is built from TRBV6-1 and TRBJ2-7, with TRBD1 as a possible D gene (5 bases). This CDR3 region has 14 residues. Germline V gene lookup returns CDR1 MNHNS and CDR2 SASEGT. Trimming pared 4 bases from V and 5 bases from J, leaving 15 bases between. CDR3 sequence (DNA): TGTGCCAGCAGTGGAGCCCTCAGGGTCGACGAGCAGTACTTC. Translation gives CASSGALRVDEQYF.

The chain recombines TRBV5-1 with TRBJ2-1; the D is unclear. The germline V gene has CDR1 SGHRS and CDR2 YFSETQ. Trimming took 0 bases from V and 4 from J, leaving 14 bases between them. This CDR3 contains 16 residues. In DNA form, the CDR3 reads TGCGCCAGCAGCTTGGCGGTTCAAGCGCGTTACAATGAGCAGTTCTTC. Its protein is CASSLAVQARYNEQFF. Looking up the rest from reference TRBV5-1 and TRBJ2-1 gives the full variable domain: KAGVTQTPRYLIKTRGQQVTLSCSPISGHRSVSWYQQTPGQGLQFLFEYFSETQRNKGNFPGRFSGRQFSNSRSEMNVSTLELGDSALYLCASSLAVQARYNEQFFGPGTRLTVL.

To note about this clone: Other DNA sequences of this sample code for an identical CDR3. The chain uses TRBV4-1 and TRBJ2-7; TRBD2 aligns across 8 bases. V was clipped by 1 base and J by 1 base; unmatched bases: 6. The CDR3 sequence is 16 residues long. Looked up from germline, CDR1 is MGHRA and CDR2 is YSYEKL. The CDR3 is CASSQVGTGGSYEQYF. In DNA, the CDR3 is TGCGCCAGCAGCCAAGTCGGGACGGGAGGGTCCTACGAGCAGTACTTC.

As DNA, the CDR3 is TGCGCCAGCAGCTGGACCGACAGGGAGGTCTACAATGAGCAGTTCTTC. Protein: CASSWTDREVYNEQFF. The chain joins TRBV4-1 to TRBJ2-1, with TRBD1 as a possible D gene (7 bases). The CDR3 runs 16 residues. The germline V gene has CDR1 MGHRA and CDR2 YSYEKL. Trimming removed 5 bases from V and 3 bases from J, with 17 bases in between.

The chain is built from TRBV21-1 and TRBJ2-5; the D call TRBD2 from the table was never checked on the DNA. TRBV21-1 is classified as a pseudogene. This CDR3 has 16 amino acids. CDR3 residues: CASSWRLAGHQETQYF. The CDR3 coding sequence is TGTGCCAGCAGCTGGCGACTAGCGGGCCACCAAGAGACCCAGTACTTC.

The chain is built from TRBV7-6 and TRBJ1-1; 11 nucleotides match TRBD1. V shed 5 bases and J 4 bases; nucleotides not matched to a gene: 9. The germline CDR1 and CDR2 sequences are SGHVS and FNYEAQ. The CDR3 consists of 16 residues. CDR3 nucleotide sequence: TGTGCCAGCAGCAACACTGGGACAGGGGGTGTCACTGAAGCTTTCTTT. Translated: CASSNTGTGGVTEAFF.

The CDR3 here is CASSLEQGPLGATQYF. CDR3 bases: TGTGCCAGCAGCTTAGAGCAGGGGCCTCTCGGGGCTACGCAGTATTTT. The chain couples TRBV11-3 to TRBJ2-3, with D possibly TRBD1 on 6 matching bases. Germline CDR1 reads SGHNT; CDR2 reads YENEEA. This CDR3 spans 16 amino acids. With 0 bases removed from V and 8 bases from J, the gap between germline ends came to 18 bases.

This chain joins TRBV5-1 and TRBJ2-2; D is possibly TRBD1 (6 bases). V dropped 6 bases and J dropped 4 bases, with 13 bases sitting between them. The CDR3 has 14 amino acids. Per the germline V gene, CDR1 is SGHRS and CDR2 is YFSETQ. CDR3 DNA: TGCGCCAGCACAGGGGACGGCCGCACCGGGGAGCTGTTTTTT. The encoded protein is CASTGDGRTGELFF.

The rearrangement joins TRBV7-9 to TRBJ2-1; possibly TRBD1 for D (5 bases). The V end lost 0 bases, the J end lost 9 bases, and 12 bases lay between the germline ends. The germline V gene has CDR1 SEHNR and CDR2 FQNEAQ (reference sequence). There are 14 residues in the CDR3. The CDR3 region is CASSLAGAVGEQFF. CDR3 coding DNA: TGTGCCAGCAGCTTAGCAGGGGCGGTTGGTGAGCAGTTCTTC.

This clone appeared a few times. The chain recombines TRBV7-9 with TRBJ2-7, with D uncertain. V was trimmed by 6 bases and J by 0 bases, leaving 9 bases between them. Germline lookup yields CDR1 SEHNR and CDR2 FQNEAQ (reference sequence). This CDR3 region has 13 residues. This CDR3 reads CASRPPGSYEQYF. The CDR3 coding sequence is TGTGCCAGCAGGCCTCCGGGCTCCTACGAGCAGTACTTC.

J is TRBJ1-1 and V is TRBV5-1; perhaps TRBD1 as D (5 bases). The CDR3 contains 15 residues. V was trimmed by 4 bases and J by 2 bases, leaving 15 bases between them. Germline CDR1 reads SGHRS; CDR2 reads YFSETQ. The CDR3 protein is CASSPPLTVNTEAFF. CDR3 bases: TGCGCCAGCAGCCCCCCTCTGACAGTTAACACTGAAGCTTTCTTT. Based on the CDR3 plus reference TRBV5-1 and TRBJ1-1, the full variable domain is KAGVTQTPRYLIKTRGQQVTLSCSPISGHRSVSWYQQTPGQGLQFLFEYFSETQRNKGNFPGRFSGRQFSNSRSEMNVSTLELGDSALYLCASSPPLTVNTEAFFGQGTRLTVV.

The V gene is TRBV5-1, the J gene TRBJ1-2; 8 bases are shared with TRBD1. CDR1 and CDR2 (germline): SGHRS, YFSETQ. The length of the CDR3 is 14 residues. The J segment lost 6 bases and the V segment lost 4 bases, leaving 8 bases of the junction unmatched. CDR3 nucleotides: TGCGCCAGCAGCATGGCCCCAGGGGGCGATGGCTACACCTTC. Residues: CASSMAPGGDGYTF.

The V gene is TRBV7-3, the J gene TRBJ2-7; 7 nucleotides match TRBD2. Germline V gene sequence: CDR1 SGHTA, CDR2 FQGTGA. This CDR3 comprises 15 residues. The V segment lost 1 base and the J segment 4 bases; nucleotides outside the gene matches: 7. The CDR3 nucleotides are TGTGCCAGCAGCTTAAACGGCGGGAGAGTGTACGAGCAGTACTTC. This translates into CASSLNGGRVYEQYF.